What follows are 21 T cell receptor beta chains derived from one specimen sequenced in a study of T cells after yellow fever vaccination. Each CDR3 protein gets one entry after TCRdb re-called the 5' RACE reads with MiXCR. Found here are about 320,000 distinct CDR3 sequences, around 7.3% of them singletons; the top ten hold about 18%. The source was PBMCs, collected about 41 days after the first yellow fever vaccination. These receptors all come from a man aged 18 to 30 who received the YFV17D yellow fever vaccine.

This clonotype was observed a handful of times. For the CDR3, the DNA is TGCGCCAGCAGCTTTCAAGCTGGAAACACCATATATTTT. This codes for CASSFQAGNTIYF. This chain links TRBV5-1 with TRBJ1-3, with unresolved D. Germline CDR1 and CDR2: SGHRS and YFSETQ. V shed 2 bases and J shed 2 bases, with 5 bases lying between them. The CDR3 contains 13 residues.

This clonotype has at least ten counts. The V and J genes are TRBV27 and TRBJ2-7, with D perhaps TRBD1 (5 bases). CDR1 MNHEY and CDR2 SMNVEV come from the germline V gene (reference sequence). V was pared by 6 bases and J by 3 bases, with 12 bases between. The CDR3 is 13 residues long. The CDR3 DNA follows: TGTGCCAGCAGGTCGCGGACAAGCTACGAGCAGTACTTC. Amino acid sequence: CASRSRTSYEQYF.

There are many counts of this clonotype. This rearrangement joins TRBV7-8 to TRBJ1-1, with no clear D. The CDR3 sequence is 13 residues long. V lost 3 bases, J lost 6 bases, and 11 bases lay in between. Germline CDR1 and CDR2: SGHVS and FQNEAQ. The DNA of the CDR3 is TGTGCCAGCAGCTTTAGGGAGGGAGCTGAAGCTTTCTTT. It translates to CASSFREGAEAFF.

The V and J genes are TRBV5-1 and TRBJ2-6; a weak D match, TRBD1 (5 bases). The V gene lost 0 bases and the J gene lost 4 bases, with 14 bases spanning the gap. The CDR3 consists of 17 residues. Germline V gives CDR1 SGHRS, CDR2 YFSETQ. CDR3 DNA sequence: TGCGCCAGCAGCTTGGCATTTTTCAGGGCCGGGGCCAACGTCCTGACTTTC. Amino acids: CASSLAFFRAGANVLTF.

This clonotype came up a few times. In DNA form, the CDR3 reads TGCAGCGTTGAAGATCAGGGACAGGGATTCCCGGATACGCAGTATTTT. It translates to CSVEDQGQGFPDTQYF. The rearrangement uses TRBV29-1 and TRBJ2-3; 9 positions match TRBD1. The trim removed 0 bases at V and 6 bases at J, leaving 10 bases unmatched. The CDR3 length is 16 residues. Germline assignment: CDR1 SQVTM and CDR2 ANQGSEA.

This clonotype was seen a few times. The chain joins TRBV4-1 to TRBJ1-2; 10 bases align to TRBD1. J was trimmed by 2 bases and V by 4 bases; bases with no gene match: 7. Per germline, CDR1 MGHRA and CDR2 YSYEKL. CDR3 length equals 16 residues. CDR3: CASSLPLTGGNYGYTF. The CDR3 DNA is TGCGCCAGCAGCCTTCCTCTGACAGGGGGCAACTATGGCTACACCTTC.

This clonotype was recorded a few times. The chain couples TRBV6-4 to TRBJ2-2, with a weak D call TRBD2 (6 bases). CDR1 is MRHNA and CDR2 is SNTAGT in the germline V gene. V shed 6 bases and J shed 2 bases, with 13 bases lying between them. The CDR3 totals 15 residues. This CDR3 reads CASSPEGLNTGELFF. As DNA, the CDR3 is TGTGCCAGCAGCCCTGAGGGACTTAACACCGGGGAGCTGTTTTTT.

This clonotype was recorded a few times. The chain links TRBV9 to TRBJ2-7; 9 bases line up with TRBD2. Germline V gene data show CDR1 as SGDLS and CDR2 as YYNGEE. V gave up 0 bases and J gave up 3 bases; unmatched junction bases: 7. The CDR3 extends over 16 amino acids. For the CDR3, the DNA is TGTGCCAGCAGCGTAGGGGTAGCGGGGGCCGTCTACGAGCAGTACTTC. Translation: CASSVGVAGAVYEQYF.

A few counts support this clonotype. This chain links TRBV29-1 with TRBJ1-1; D is uncertain. The CDR3 is 11 residues long. Between the trimmed V and J ends, which lost 5 bases and 0 bases, there was a span of 4 bases. Germline loops: CDR1 SQVTM, CDR2 ANQGSEA. The CDR3 nucleotides read TGCAGCGTTAATTTGAACACTGAAGCTTTCTTT. The encoded protein is CSVNLNTEAFF.

V is TRBV24-1 and J is TRBJ1-4, with a tentative D call TRBD1 (5 bases). Per germline, CDR1 KGHDR and CDR2 SFDVKD. V was pared by 5 bases and J by 8 bases, with 11 bases between. The CDR3 extends over 13 amino acids. The CDR3 loop is CATSARAGEKLFF. DNA of the CDR3: TGTGCCACCAGTGCCAGGGCAGGGGAAAAACTGTTTTTT.

This clonotype was seen a few times. The chain has TRBV18 and TRBJ2-3; a possible D gene is TRBD2 (5 bases). The CDR3 runs 13 residues. Trimming stripped 6 bases from V and 4 bases from J, with 11 bases between. Germline CDR1 and CDR2: KGHSH and LQKENI. The CDR3 spells CASSLGLSDTQYF. CDR3 sequence (DNA): TGTGCCAGCTCCCTCGGACTTTCAGATACGCAGTATTTT.

This clonotype was seen a single time. The CDR3 protein is CASSELKGVADTQYF. The DNA of the CDR3 is TGTGCCAGCAGTGAATTGAAGGGGGTGGCAGATACGCAGTATTTT. The rearrangement joins TRBV25-1 to TRBJ2-3, with D tentatively TRBD1 (6 bases). The V gene's germline CDR1 is MGHDK and CDR2 SYGVNS. The V gene lost 1 base and the J gene lost 4 bases, with 12 bases spanning the gap. The CDR3 is 15 amino acids.

The chain has TRBV6-5 and TRBJ1-3; D not resolved. Germline V gene lookup returns CDR1 MNHEY and CDR2 SVGAGI. This CDR3 is 16 amino acids long. Trimming took off 0 bases at V and 0 bases at J, with 9 bases between the two ends. The DNA of the CDR3 is TGTGCCAGCAGTTACTCGACCAGCCACTCTGGAAACACCATATATTTT. Encoded protein: CASSYSTSHSGNTIYF.

This clonotype has a handful of counts. This CDR3 is CASSLNRGDRATDTQYF. Here the CDR3 DNA reads TGTGCCAGCAGCTTAAACAGGGGAGACAGGGCCACAGATACGCAGTATTTT. The gene calls are TRBV7-9 and TRBJ2-3, with 7 bases that match TRBD1. The CDR3 is 17 amino acids. J lost 2 bases, V lost 2 bases, and 10 bases had no gene match. Germline V CDR1 and CDR2: SEHNR, FQNEAQ (reference sequence).

Only a few counts were recorded for this clonotype. This chain links TRBV6-2 or TRBV6-3 with TRBJ2-1; TRBD1 or TRBD2 may be the D gene (5 bases each). The germline V gene encodes CDR1 MNHEY and CDR2 SVGEGT. The CDR3 extends over 13 amino acids. V was clipped by 7 bases and J by 2 bases, with 9 bases between them. The CDR3 is CASKRDPYNEQFF. CDR3 DNA sequence: TGTGCCAGCAAACGGGACCCCTACAATGAGCAGTTCTTC.

The rearrangement links TRBV7-2 to TRBJ2-7; D ambiguous. Per the germline V gene, CDR1 is SGHTA and CDR2 is FQGNSA. The V gene lost 5 bases and the J gene lost 1 base, with 6 bases spanning the gap. This CDR3 is built from 12 residues. The CDR3 protein is CASSPASYEQYF. Written as DNA, the CDR3 is TGTGCCAGCAGCCCTGCTTCCTACGAGCAGTACTTC.

This chain joins TRBV7-6 and TRBJ2-1, with D possibly being TRBD1 (6 bases). V lost 4 bases and J lost 5, with 12 bases in between. Germline CDR1 SGHVS, CDR2 FNYEAQ. CDR3 length: 14 amino acids. The CDR3 is CASSSNDRNNEQFF. As DNA, the CDR3 is TGTGCCAGCAGCTCTAACGACAGGAACAATGAGCAGTTCTTC.

This clonotype was counted only a few times. The J gene is TRBJ2-3, the V gene TRBV20-1, with D possibly being TRBD1 (5 bases). The CDR3 contains 13 residues. Trimming pared 2 bases from V and 2 bases from J, leaving 8 bases between. Germline lookup yields CDR1 DFQATT and CDR2 SNEGSKA (reference sequence). CDR3: CSARQGPTDTQYF. DNA for the CDR3: TGCAGTGCTAGACAGGGCCCCACAGATACGCAGTATTTT.

This clonotype has at least ten counts. This sequence joins TRBV4-2 and TRBJ2-2, with D unclear. The CDR3 is 17 amino acids. Trimming pared 0 bases from V and 0 bases from J, leaving 11 bases between. The germline CDR1 and CDR2 sequences are LGHNA and YNFKEQ. CDR3 in DNA: TGTGCCAGCAGCCAAGATAGGAACCAGACGAACACCGGGGAGCTGTTTTTT. Residues: CASSQDRNQTNTGELFF.

V is TRBV28 and J is TRBJ1-1; a weak D match, TRBD1 (5 bases). Trimming removed 5 bases from V and 1 base from J, with 14 bases in between. Per the germline V gene, CDR1 is MDHEN and CDR2 is SYDVKM. The CDR3 runs to 15 residues. CDR3 in amino acids: CASSPHGAGNTEAFF. Written as DNA, the CDR3 is TGTGCCAGCAGTCCCCACGGGGCGGGGAACACTGAAGCTTTCTTT.

This clonotype was recorded a few times. The chain recombines TRBV10-3 with TRBJ1-1; D is unresolved. V was pared by 2 bases and J by 1 base, with 14 bases between. The CDR3 totals 16 residues. Germline CDR1 reads ENHRY; CDR2 reads SYGVKD. As DNA, the CDR3 is TGTGCCATCAGTGAGCCAACGACACGATCGAACACTGAAGCTTTCTTT. It yields the protein CAISEPTTRSNTEAFF.